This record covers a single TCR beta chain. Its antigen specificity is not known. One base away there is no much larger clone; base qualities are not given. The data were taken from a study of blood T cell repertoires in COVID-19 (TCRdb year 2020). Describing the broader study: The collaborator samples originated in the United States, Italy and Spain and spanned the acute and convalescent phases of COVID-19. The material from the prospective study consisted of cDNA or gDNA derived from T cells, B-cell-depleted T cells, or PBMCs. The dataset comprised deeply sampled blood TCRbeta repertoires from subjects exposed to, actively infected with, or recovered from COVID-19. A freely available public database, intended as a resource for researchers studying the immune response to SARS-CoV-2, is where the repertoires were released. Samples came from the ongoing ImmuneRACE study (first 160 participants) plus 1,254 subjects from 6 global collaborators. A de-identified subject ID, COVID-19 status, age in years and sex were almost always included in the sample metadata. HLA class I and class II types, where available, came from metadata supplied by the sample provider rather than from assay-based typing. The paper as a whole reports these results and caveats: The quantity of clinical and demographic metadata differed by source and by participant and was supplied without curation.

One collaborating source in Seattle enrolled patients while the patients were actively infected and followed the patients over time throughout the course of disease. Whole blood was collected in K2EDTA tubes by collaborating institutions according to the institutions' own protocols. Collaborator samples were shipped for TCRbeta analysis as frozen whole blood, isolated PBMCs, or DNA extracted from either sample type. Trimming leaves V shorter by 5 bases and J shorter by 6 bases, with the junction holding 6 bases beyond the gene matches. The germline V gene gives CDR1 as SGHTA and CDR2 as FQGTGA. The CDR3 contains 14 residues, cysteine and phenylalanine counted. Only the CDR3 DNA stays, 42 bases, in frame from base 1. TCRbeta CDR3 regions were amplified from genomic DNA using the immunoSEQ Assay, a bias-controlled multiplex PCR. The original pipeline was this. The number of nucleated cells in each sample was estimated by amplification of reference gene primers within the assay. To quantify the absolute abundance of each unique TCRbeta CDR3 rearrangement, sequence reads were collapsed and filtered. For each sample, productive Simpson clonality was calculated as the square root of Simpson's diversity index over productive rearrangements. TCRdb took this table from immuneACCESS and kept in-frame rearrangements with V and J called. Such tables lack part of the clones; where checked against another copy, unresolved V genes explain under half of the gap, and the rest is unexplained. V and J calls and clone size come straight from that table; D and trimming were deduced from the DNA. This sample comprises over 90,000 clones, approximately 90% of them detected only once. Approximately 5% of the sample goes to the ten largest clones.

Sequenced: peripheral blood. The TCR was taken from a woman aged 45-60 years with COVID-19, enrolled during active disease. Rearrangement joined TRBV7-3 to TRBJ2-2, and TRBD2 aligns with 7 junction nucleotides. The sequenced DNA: TGTGCCAGCAGCGCGGGACTATTATCCGGGGAGCTGTTTTTT. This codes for CASSAGLLSGELFF.